One sample yielded the 17 T cell receptor beta chains listed below, sequenced in a study of blood T cells in healthy people across ages. Through a sample-barcoded 5' primer and a J-beta primer mix, a second PCR was run for roughly 6 to 12 cycles. MiXCR, run by TCRdb on the 5' RACE reads, gives a single entry per CDR3 protein. The table records 630,000 or so distinct CDR3 sequences, 32% of them present only once. The material sequenced was blood. Receptors originate from a woman of 80 years or more in good health.

Notes on this clonotype: A much larger clone differs by one base, so this may be a read error. This chain uses TRBV20-1 with TRBJ2-7; D is possibly TRBD2 (5 bases). This CDR3 comprises 11 residues. Per germline, CDR1 DFQATT and CDR2 SNEGSKA (reference sequence). Trimming removed 6 bases at V and 6 bases at J, with 12 bases between. The CDR3 loop is CSATTWGEQYF. The CDR3 nucleotides read TGCAGTGCGACTACGTGGGGCGAGCAGTACTTC.

This clonotype was recorded many times. A junction end diverges from the germline sequence, so it may reflect a read error. The chain recombines TRBV27 with TRBJ1-1, with D unresolved. Looked up from germline, CDR1 is MNHEY and CDR2 is SMNVEV (reference sequence). The CDR3 contains 13 residues. Here the CDR3 reads CASGLSGGSEAFF. CDR3 in DNA: TGTGCCAGCGGTTTGAGTGGAGGGTCTGAAGCTTTCTTT.

Comments on this clonotype: At one of its ends the junction is not consistent with the germline gene, which may arise from a read error. This chain links TRBV5-1 with TRBJ1-2, with TRBD1 as a possible D gene (6 bases). Germline CDR1 and CDR2: SGHRS and YFSETQ. CDR3 length: 15 amino acids. CDR3 region: CASGLGDILNYGYTF. CDR3 coding DNA: TGCGCCAGCGGCTTGGGGGACATACTTAACTATGGCTACACCTTC. Full variable domain (outside the CDR3, taken from reference TRBV5-1 and TRBJ1-2): KAGVTQTPRYLIKTRGQQVTLSCSPISGHRSVSWYQQTPGQGLQFLFEYFSETQRNKGNFPGRFSGRQFSNSRSEMNVSTLELGDSALYLCASGLGDILNYGYTFGSGTRLTVV.

In the case of this clonotype: This may be a read error: a much more frequent sequence differs by one nucleotide. The chain combines TRBV6-2 or TRBV6-3 with TRBJ2-7; the match to TRBD1 covers 10 bases. With the DNA end fitting TRBJ2-4 better, the J assignment may be wrong. CDR3 length equals 15 residues. From germline, CDR1 is MNHEY and CDR2 SVGEGT. CDR3 nucleotides: TGTGCCAGCAGTTACCGGGACAGGGGCAAAAACATTCAGTACTTC. As protein: CASSYRDRGKNIQYF.

The table lists this clonotype with many counts. A much larger clonotype is one base distant, so this may be a read error. V gene TRBV20-1 combines with J gene TRBJ2-7; 13 bases align to TRBD2. CDR3 length: 15 amino acids. With 0 bases clipped from V and 7 bases from J, the junction kept 6 bases outside the gene matches. CDR1 and CDR2 from the germline V gene are DFQATT and SNEGSKA (reference sequence). CDR3 DNA: TGCAGTGCTAGAGAGGGGACTAGCGGGGCACTGGAGCAGTACTTC. Translating it yields CSAREGTSGALEQYF.

For this clonotype: A much larger clonotype is one base distant, so this may be a read error. This chain connects TRBV30 to TRBJ1-2, with D possibly TRBD1 on 5 matching bases. The CDR3 extends over 13 amino acids. The germline CDR1 and CDR2 sequences are GTSNPN and SVGIG (reference sequence). CDR3 nucleotide sequence: TGTGCCTGGGAGCCCTCGGGACGGCATGGCTACGCCTTC. This gives the protein CAWEPSGRHGYAF.

This sequence joins TRBV4-3 and TRBJ2-1, with no clear D. This CDR3 has 16 amino acids. Germline V gives CDR1 LGHNA, CDR2 YSLEER. V was clipped by 1 base and J by 7 bases, with 17 bases between them. The chain's CDR3 is CASSQVTRHITNEQFF. CDR3 coding DNA: TGCGCCAGCAGCCAAGTCACGAGACATATAACGAATGAGCAGTTCTTC.

This clonotype was seen a handful of times. A much larger clone is a single base away; this may be a read error. V is TRBV20-1 and J is TRBJ1-6; D might be TRBD1 (5 bases). Germline lookup yields CDR1 DFQATT and CDR2 SNEGSKA (reference sequence). The CDR3 has 13 residues. The CDR3 region is CSARGRYNSPPHF. CDR3 coding DNA: TGCAGTGCTAGGGGACGGTATAATTCACCCCCCCACTTT.

The table lists this clonotype with a few counts. A much larger clone differs from this one at a single base, so this may be a read error. The V gene is TRBV7-9, the J gene TRBJ2-1; a weak D match, TRBD1 (6 bases). The better agreement between TRBJ2-7 and the DNA end casts doubt on the J call. Germline CDR1 and CDR2: SEHNR and FQNEAQ (reference sequence). The CDR3 runs 16 residues. The CDR3 sequence is CASSLFRGGTYNEQYF. The DNA for the CDR3 is TGTGCCAGCAGCTTATTCAGGGGTGGGACCTACAATGAGCAGTACTTC.

This chain links TRBV7-2 with TRBJ2-5; 13 positions agree with TRBD2. The J call could be wrong; TRBJ2-7 is a better fit for the DNA end. CDR1 and CDR2 from the germline V gene are SGHTA and FQGNSA. This CDR3 contains 18 residues. CDR3 nucleotide sequence: TGTGCCAGCAGCCTGAACGGACTAGCGGGAGTCCTCCCCTACGAGCAGTACTTC. It specifies CASSLNGLAGVLPYEQYF.

This clonotype was seen at least ten times. This chain uses TRBV3-1 with TRBJ2-3; D not resolved. Trimming left V 2 bases short and J 3 bases short, with 3 bases between. The germline CDR1 and CDR2 sequences are LGHDT and YNNKEL (reference sequence). This CDR3 region has 12 residues. CDR3 sequence (DNA): TGTGCCAGCAGCCAAACAACAGATACGCAGTATTTT. Protein: CASSQTTDTQYF.

This clonotype was seen once. A much larger clone lies a single base off, so this may be a read error. The rearrangement joins TRBV9 to TRBJ2-1, with D hard to call. The ends were cut back, 3 bases at V and 6 bases at J, with 10 bases in the middle. CDR3 length: 13 amino acids. Germline CDR1 is SGDLS and CDR2 is YYNGEE. CDR3 region: CASSAGFTNEQFF. CDR3 DNA sequence: TGTGCCAGCAGCGCGGGTTTTACCAATGAGCAGTTCTTC.

Regarding this clonotype: This may come from a read error, since a much larger clone is one base off. V and J are TRBV3-1 and TRBJ1-4; weak D call: TRBD1 (6 bases). Germline V gene data show CDR1 as LGHDT and CDR2 as YNNKEL (reference sequence). The CDR3 runs 14 residues. The CDR3 bases are TGTGCCAGCAGCCCCAGGGGCGGTGGTGAAAAACGGTTTTTT. Amino acid sequence: CASSPRGGGEKRFF.

This clonotype was counted only a few times. This sequence joins TRBV7-8 and TRBJ1-4; D might be TRBD1 (6 bases). V lost 6 bases to trimming and J lost 7 bases, with 15 bases between them. CDR1 and CDR2 from the germline V gene are SGHVS and FQNEAQ. CDR3 length equals 14 residues. CDR3 amino acids: CASRRGRVAEKLFF. The CDR3 DNA reads TGTGCCAGCAGAAGGGGGAGGGTGGCTGAAAAACTGTTTTTT.

This clonotype came up many times. The chain employs TRBV20-1 and TRBJ2-5, with D perhaps matching TRBD1 (5 bases). There are 15 residues in the CDR3. The germline CDR1 and CDR2 sequences are DFQATT and SNEGSKA (reference sequence). Trimming removed 5 bases at V and 1 base at J, with 17 bases between. This CDR3 reads CSALPRYRFQETQYF. DNA of the CDR3: TGCAGTGCTCTCCCCCGGTACAGGTTCCAAGAGACCCAGTACTTC.

The chain is built from TRBV12-3 or TRBV12-4 and TRBJ2-3; D remains unclear. This CDR3 is 15 amino acids long. V lost 8 bases and J lost 3, with 18 bases in between. Written as DNA, the CDR3 is TGTGCCAGCTCAGTTGGGTGGCTCAGAACAGATACGCAGTATTTT. Translating gives CASSVGWLRTDTQYF.

Turning to this clonotype: A much bigger clone sits one base away, suggesting this may be a read error. V gene TRBV6-6 combines with J gene TRBJ1-1, with D uncertain. The CDR3 contains 14 residues. Germline loops: CDR1 MNHNY, CDR2 SVGAGI (reference sequence). The CDR3 region is CASSNSRRVPEAFF. Written as DNA, the CDR3 is TGTGCCAGCAGTAACTCGAGACGGGTCCCTGAAGCTTTCTTT.